Listed below are T cell receptor beta chains from one sample, sequenced in a study of OX40 agonist ivuxolimab in advanced cancers. Measured with immunoSEQ multiplex PCR; TCRdb has only the in-frame clones, and not every one. The sample contains approximately 60,000 clones, around 83% of which appear only once. This material consisted of CD4+ or CD8+ T cells sorted from blood, taken in a trial of the OX40 agonist ivuxolimab. The receptor source for this set is an adult with an advanced solid tumor such as melanoma, head and neck, liver or kidney cancer. The CDR3 runs from the conserved cysteine through the conserved F or W. The D gene is left open where the match is weak. The size field is filled for only some rows; it gives once, few, many or a size class.

clone size: .
V gene: TRBV5-1
J gene: TRBJ1-1
D gene: .
CDR3 DNA: TGCGCCAGCAGCTGGTCCCTAAACACTGAAGCTTTCTTT
CDR3 protein: CASSWSLNTEAFF

clone size: .
V gene: TRBV5-1
J gene: TRBJ2-3
D gene: .
CDR3 DNA: TGCGCCAGCAGCTTACGGGCGACAGATACGCAGTATTTT
CDR3 protein: CASSLRATDTQYF

clone size: .
V gene: TRBV9
J gene: TRBJ1-1
D gene: .
CDR3 DNA: TGTGCCAGCAGCTCATCAGGGGATAACACTGAAGCTTTCTTT
CDR3 protein: CASSSSGDNTEAFF

clone size: .
V gene: TRBV6-5
J gene: TRBJ1-2
D gene: TRBD1
CDR3 DNA: TGTGCCAGCTACAGGGGGCAGGGCTATGGCTACACCTTC
CDR3 protein: CASYRGQGYGYTF

clone size: .
V gene: TRBV5-4
J gene: TRBJ2-7
D gene: TRBD1
CDR3 DNA: TGTGCCAGCAGCGGGCCGGGACAGCCGACCTACGAGCAGTACTTC
CDR3 protein: CASSGPGQPTYEQYF

clone size: .
V gene: TRBV7-3
J gene: TRBJ1-1
D gene: .
CDR3 DNA: TGTGCCAGCAGCCAGCAGCCGGGAGTTGAAGCTTTCTTT
CDR3 protein: CASSQQPGVEAFF

clone size: .
V gene: TRBV4-1
J gene: TRBJ2-1
D gene: .
CDR3 DNA: TGCGCCAGCAGCCAAGTTGGTTCCTCCTACAATGAGCAGTTCTTC
CDR3 protein: CASSQVGSSYNEQFF

clone size: .
V gene: TRBV4-2
J gene: TRBJ2-5
D gene: TRBD2
CDR3 DNA: TGTGCCAGCAGCCAAGACGGGGGGGGAGAGACCCAGTACTTC
CDR3 protein: CASSQDGGGETQYF

clone size: once
V gene: TRBV5-6
J gene: TRBJ2-5
D gene: .
CDR3 DNA: TGTGCCAGCAGCTTGTATCTCGTCCGAGAGACCCAGTACTTC
CDR3 protein: CASSLYLVRETQYF

clone size: .
V gene: TRBV19
J gene: TRBJ1-2
D gene: .
CDR3 DNA: TGTGCCAGTACCGATGGGGGGAGAAACTATGGCTACACCTTC
CDR3 protein: CASTDGGRNYGYTF

clone size: .
V gene: TRBV5-1
J gene: TRBJ2-3
D gene: TRBD2
CDR3 DNA: TGCGCCAGCAGCACTAGCGGGTTCACAGATACGCAGTATTTT
CDR3 protein: CASSTSGFTDTQYF

clone size: .
V gene: TRBV7-2
J gene: TRBJ1-4
D gene: .
CDR3 DNA: TGTGCCAGCAGCTCCTACGGTACTAATGAAAAACTGTTTTTT
CDR3 protein: CASSSYGTNEKLFF

clone size: .
V gene: TRBV9
J gene: TRBJ2-5
D gene: TRBD1
CDR3 DNA: TGTGCCAGCAGCCCGGACAGGGGGTTATCTCAAGAGACCCAGTACTTC
CDR3 protein: CASSPDRGLSQETQYF

clone size: .
V gene: TRBV5-8
J gene: TRBJ1-3
D gene: .
CDR3 DNA: TGTGCCAGCCGTCGAAGGTTCTCTGGAAACACCATATATTTT
CDR3 protein: CASRRRFSGNTIYF

clone size: .
V gene: TRBV10-3
J gene: TRBJ1-1
D gene: .
CDR3 DNA: TGTGCCATCAGCGACGTGACCAAGGGGGACACTGAAGCTTTCTTT
CDR3 protein: CAISDVTKGDTEAFF

clone size: once
V gene: TRBV10-3
J gene: TRBJ2-4
D gene: .
CDR3 DNA: TGTGCCATCAGTGCGAGTGAGGCGGAAGGAGGCATTCAGTACTTC
CDR3 protein: CAISASEAEGGIQYF

clone size: .
V gene: TRBV27
J gene: TRBJ1-1
D gene: .
CDR3 DNA: TGTGCCAGCAGTTTTATGGTGGACCCCACTGAAGCTTTCTTT
CDR3 protein: CASSFMVDPTEAFF

clone size: .
V gene: TRBV19
J gene: TRBJ1-5
D gene: TRBD1
CDR3 DNA: TGTGCCGTAACCGGGACAGGGGAGAATCAGCCCCAGCATTTT
CDR3 protein: CAVTGTGENQPQHF

clone size: .
V gene: TRBV5-1
J gene: TRBJ2-3
D gene: .
CDR3 DNA: TGCGCCAGCAGCCGAATCGAATCCGCCCCACATACGCAGTATTTT
CDR3 protein: CASSRIESAPHTQYF

clone size: .
V gene: TRBV28
J gene: TRBJ2-1
D gene: TRBD2
CDR3 DNA: TGTGCCAGCAGTTCCTCAGCGGGAGGGCTTCCTTACAATGAGCAGTTCTTC
CDR3 protein: CASSSSAGGLPYNEQFF

clone size: .
V gene: TRBV7-2
J gene: TRBJ1-2
D gene: .
CDR3 DNA: TGTGCCAGCACCGAACCAGGGAGGGATTGGTATGGCTACACCTTC
CDR3 protein: CASTEPGRDWYGYTF

clone size: .
V gene: TRBV18
J gene: TRBJ2-1
D gene: .
CDR3 DNA: TGTGCCAGCTCACCTCCGAGTAGAAGCTCCTACAATGAGCAGTTCTTC
CDR3 protein: CASSPPSRSSYNEQFF

clone size: .
V gene: TRBV18
J gene: TRBJ1-1
D gene: .
CDR3 DNA: TGTGCCAGCTCACCAACTATCGAACAAATTGAAGCTTTCTTT
CDR3 protein: CASSPTIEQIEAFF

clone size: .
V gene: TRBV9
J gene: TRBJ2-7
D gene: .
CDR3 DNA: TGTGCCAGCAGTGGGGGACCAGGGACGGCCTACGAGCAGTACTTC
CDR3 protein: CASSGGPGTAYEQYF

clone size: once
V gene: TRBV5-1
J gene: TRBJ2-5
D gene: TRBD2
CDR3 DNA: TGCGCCAGCAGCTTGTTCCTAGCGGGGGAAGAGACCCAGTACTTC
CDR3 protein: CASSLFLAGEETQYF

clone size: .
V gene: TRBV27
J gene: TRBJ2-7
D gene: .
CDR3 DNA: TGTGCCAGCAGGCGAGGGGTCGAGCAGTACTTC
CDR3 protein: CASRRGVEQYF

clone size: .
V gene: TRBV5-1
J gene: TRBJ1-5
D gene: .
CDR3 DNA: TGCGCCAGCAGCTCGACAGGACCCAATCAGCCCCAGCATTTT
CDR3 protein: CASSSTGPNQPQHF

clone size: .
V gene: TRBV7-9
J gene: TRBJ1-1
D gene: .
CDR3 DNA: TGTGCCAGCAGCTCATCGGGTTTGAAGAACACTGAAGCTTTCTTT
CDR3 protein: CASSSSGLKNTEAFF

clone size: .
V gene: TRBV6-6
J gene: TRBJ1-1
D gene: .
CDR3 DNA: TGTGCCAGCACCCAGAACACTGAAGCTTTCTTT
CDR3 protein: CASTQNTEAFF

clone size: .
V gene: TRBV18
J gene: TRBJ1-2
D gene: TRBD1
CDR3 DNA: TGTGCCAGCTCCCCTTCCGGGACAGGGGGCGGCTACACCTTC
CDR3 protein: CASSPSGTGGGYTF

clone size: .
V gene: TRBV6-5
J gene: TRBJ2-7
D gene: TRBD2
CDR3 DNA: TGTGCCAGCAGCCCGATTAGCGGGAGCTCCTACGAGCAGTACTTC
CDR3 protein: CASSPISGSSYEQYF

clone size: .
V gene: TRBV15
J gene: TRBJ2-2
D gene: .
CDR3 DNA: TGTGCCACCAGCAGAGATGGACAGTACACCGGGGAGCTGTTTTTT
CDR3 protein: CATSRDGQYTGELFF

clone size: once
V gene: TRBV4-1
J gene: TRBJ2-5
D gene: .
CDR3 DNA: TGCGCCAGCAGCCACCCCAGGCGGGACACTCAAGAGACCCAGTACTTC
CDR3 protein: CASSHPRRDTQETQYF

clone size: .
V gene: TRBV6-6
J gene: TRBJ2-2
D gene: .
CDR3 DNA: TGTGCCAGCAGAGGGTCGGGGGGCCCAGGCGGGGAGCTGTTTTTT
CDR3 protein: CASRGSGGPGGELFF

clone size: .
V gene: TRBV15
J gene: TRBJ1-2
D gene: .
CDR3 DNA: TGTGCCACCAGCAGAGATTTTTTACAGGGCATAGGCTACACCTTC
CDR3 protein: CATSRDFLQGIGYTF

clone size: .
V gene: TRBV6-5
J gene: TRBJ1-3
D gene: .
CDR3 DNA: TGTGCCAGCAGTTACGTGTCGGGGTCTGGAAACACCATATATTTT
CDR3 protein: CASSYVSGSGNTIYF

clone size: .
V gene: TRBV30
J gene: TRBJ1-5
D gene: .
CDR3 DNA: TGTGCCTGGAGCGCCCGACTGGGGTCTAGCAATCAGCCCCAGCATTTT
CDR3 protein: CAWSARLGSSNQPQHF

clone size: once
V gene: TRBV11-1
J gene: TRBJ2-5
D gene: TRBD2
CDR3 DNA: TGTGCCAGCAGCTTAGGGGTAGCGGGCGGGGAGACCCAGTACTTC
CDR3 protein: CASSLGVAGGETQYF

clone size: .
V gene: TRBV6-5
J gene: TRBJ2-1
D gene: .
CDR3 DNA: TGTGCCAGCAGTACTAGACTCGAGCAGTTCTTC
CDR3 protein: CASSTRLEQFF

clone size: .
V gene: TRBV9
J gene: TRBJ1-1
D gene: .
CDR3 DNA: TGTGCCAGCAGCGTCACAGGGAACACTGAAGCTTTCTTT
CDR3 protein: CASSVTGNTEAFF

clone size: .
V gene: TRBV4-1
J gene: TRBJ1-5
D gene: TRBD1
CDR3 DNA: TGCGCCAGCAGCCCAATGGACAGGGGACGGGATCAGCCCCAGCATTTT
CDR3 protein: CASSPMDRGRDQPQHF

clone size: .
V gene: TRBV21-1
J gene: TRBJ2-7
D gene: .
CDR3 DNA: TGTGCCAGCAGCAAAGGGACTAGCGGTTCCTACGAGCAGTACTTC
CDR3 protein: CASSKGTSGSYEQYF